Described below is a single T cell receptor (beta chain) sequence and its context. Its antigen is unknown. The CDR3 has 14 residues. Germline V gene lookup returns CDR1 SGHRS and CDR2 YFSETQ. The V end was cut by 4 bases, the J end by 9 bases, with 17 bases between. Profiling relied on immunoSEQ multiplex PCR, and the TCRdb table lists in-frame clones only, not all of them. The table lists under 200,000 clones, approximately 90% of them singletons. These data come from a study of T cell responses to AZD1222 COVID-19 vaccine. Study observations and caveats: White British ancestry dominated among donors, who included more females, and clonal diversity was possibly underestimated.

Material: peripheral blood, obtained on day 0 of AZD1222 vaccination. This TCR was sampled from an adult in good health. The rearrangement joins TRBV5-1 to TRBJ2-1, with D perhaps matching TRBD2 (5 bases). DNA of the CDR3: TGCGCCAGCAGCCCCGCCGGCGGGTTAACTGAGCAGTTCTTC. Residues: CASSPAGGLTEQFF.